The clone carrying this TCR beta chain was seen ten or more times. Its antigen is still unknown. This specimen comes from a study of regulatory T cells in long-lasting Graves disease. Time point specified: newly diagnosed GD, antithyroid drugs for less than 3 months. Scientists built the TCR library using RNA that was extracted from PBMCs. Germline CDR1 LNHNV, CDR2 YYDKDF (reference sequence). V gave up 7 bases and J gave up 8 bases, with 20 bases separating them. The CDR3 runs 15 residues. Points from the study as a whole: Persistent Graves' patients showed a TCR diversity that was lower than that of newly diagnosed ones.

Construction of the TCR beta libraries employed iRepertoire HTBI primers in conjunction with Arm-PCR of CDR3 regions. TCRdb used MiXCR to reprocess the multiplex PCR reads, holding one entry per CDR3 protein. The table shows around 400,000 distinct CDR3 sequences, with roughly a sixth occurring only once. The source material was peripheral blood mononuclear cells (PBMCs), sampled at new diagnosis, from a patient treated with antithyroid drugs. V and J are TRBV15 and TRBJ1-4; D possibly corresponds to TRBD1 (5 bases). The TCR was taken from a female donor with Graves disease. Written as DNA, the CDR3 is TGTGCCACCACAACCGCGGGGCTAAAAAGGGAAAAACTGTTTTTT. Amino acids: CATTTAGLKREKLFF.